The clone carrying this T cell receptor beta chain was counted between two and nine times. The target antigen is unknown. These data originate in a study of CD8 T cells in ankylosing spondylitis. Study observations and caveats: Relatively scarce in peripheral blood, disease-linked clones were CD8+. Ankylosing spondylitis blood seemed to carry a telltale TCR beta motif made of about 8 highly homologous variants. Significant enrichment of disease-linked clones was reported in matched ankylosing spondylitis synovial fluid.

There are 15 residues in the CDR3. With 6 bases clipped from V and 4 bases from J, the junction kept 10 bases outside the gene matches. Quantitative barcoded 5'-RACE was used to prepare TCR beta libraries. TCRdb analysed the 5' RACE reads with MiXCR anew, one entry per CDR3 protein. The repertoire holds around 250,000 distinct CDR3 sequences, with 18% as singletons. V and J are TRBV12-3 or TRBV12-4 and TRBJ2-7; 9 bases are a match to TRBD2. The origin of this receptor is a male donor with ankylosing spondylitis or in good health (not recorded which). Sequencing used blood, either unsorted or a sorted T cell fraction (not recorded which). The CDR3 DNA reads TGTGCCAGCAGCCCGGGGGCTAGCGGGAAATACGAGCAGTACTTC. Amino acid sequence: CASSPGASGKYEQYF.